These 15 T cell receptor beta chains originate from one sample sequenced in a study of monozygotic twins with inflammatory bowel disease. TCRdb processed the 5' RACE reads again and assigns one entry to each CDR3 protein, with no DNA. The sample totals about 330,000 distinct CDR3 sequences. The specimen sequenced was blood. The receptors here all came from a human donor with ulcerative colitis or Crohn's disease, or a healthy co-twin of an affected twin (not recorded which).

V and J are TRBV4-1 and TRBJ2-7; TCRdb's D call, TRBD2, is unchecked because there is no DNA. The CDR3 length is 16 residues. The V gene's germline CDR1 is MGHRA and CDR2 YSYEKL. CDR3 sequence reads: CASSQHVAGNLREQYF.

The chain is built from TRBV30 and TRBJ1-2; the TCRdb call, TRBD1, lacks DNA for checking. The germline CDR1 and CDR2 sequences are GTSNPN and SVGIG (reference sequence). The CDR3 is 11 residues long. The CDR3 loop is CAWITRYGYTF.

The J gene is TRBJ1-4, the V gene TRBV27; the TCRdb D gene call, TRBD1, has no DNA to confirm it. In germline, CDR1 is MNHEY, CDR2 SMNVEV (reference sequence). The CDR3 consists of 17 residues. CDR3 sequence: CASRRLGGAATNEKLFF.

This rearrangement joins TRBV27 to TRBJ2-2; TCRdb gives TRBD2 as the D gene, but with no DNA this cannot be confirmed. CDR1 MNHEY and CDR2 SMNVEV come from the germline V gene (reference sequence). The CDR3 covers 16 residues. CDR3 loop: CASSLSLLAGIGELFF.

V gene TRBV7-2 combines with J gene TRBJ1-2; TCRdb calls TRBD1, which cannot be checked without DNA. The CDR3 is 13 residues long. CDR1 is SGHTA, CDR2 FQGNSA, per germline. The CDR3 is CASSFPDSYGYTF.

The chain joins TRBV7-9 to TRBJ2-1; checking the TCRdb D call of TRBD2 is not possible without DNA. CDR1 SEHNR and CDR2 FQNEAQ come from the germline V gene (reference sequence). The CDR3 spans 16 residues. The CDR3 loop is CASSLALASGHNEQFF.

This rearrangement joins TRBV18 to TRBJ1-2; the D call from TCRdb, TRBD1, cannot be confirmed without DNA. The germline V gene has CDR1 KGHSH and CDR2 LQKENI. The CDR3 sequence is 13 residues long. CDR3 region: CASSPDRTYGYTF.

The CDR3 loop reads CAGRTGKDEKLFF. The chain recombines TRBV7-9 with TRBJ1-4; TCRdb's assignment of TRBD1 cannot be checked, as there is no DNA. CDR3 length: 13 residues. In germline, CDR1 is SEHNR, CDR2 FQNEAQ (reference sequence).

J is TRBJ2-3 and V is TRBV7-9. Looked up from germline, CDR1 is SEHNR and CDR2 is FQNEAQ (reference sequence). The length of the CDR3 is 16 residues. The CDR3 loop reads CASSLFSGSLTDTQYF.

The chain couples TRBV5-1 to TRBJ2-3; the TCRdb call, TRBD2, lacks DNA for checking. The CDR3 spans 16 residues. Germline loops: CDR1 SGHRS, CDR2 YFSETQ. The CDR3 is CASSLQPEGVSDTQYF.

The CDR3 sequence: CASSPGTSGSDTQYF. The chain combines TRBV4-1 with TRBJ2-3; as DNA is missing, the TRBD2 call by TCRdb cannot be tested. CDR3 size: 15 residues. Per germline, CDR1 MGHRA and CDR2 YSYEKL.

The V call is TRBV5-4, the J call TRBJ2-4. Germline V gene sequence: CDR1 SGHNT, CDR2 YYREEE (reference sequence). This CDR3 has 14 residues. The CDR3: CASSLLGGKNIQYF.

CDR3 in amino acids: CASSDNKQGVATGELFF. J is TRBJ2-2 and V is TRBV10-1; TCRdb names TRBD1, which stays unverified in the absence of DNA. This CDR3 is built from 17 residues. Germline V gene data show CDR1 as WNHNN and CDR2 as SYGVQD (reference sequence).

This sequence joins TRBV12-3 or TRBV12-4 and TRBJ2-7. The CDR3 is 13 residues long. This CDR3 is CASSFGEVYEQYF.

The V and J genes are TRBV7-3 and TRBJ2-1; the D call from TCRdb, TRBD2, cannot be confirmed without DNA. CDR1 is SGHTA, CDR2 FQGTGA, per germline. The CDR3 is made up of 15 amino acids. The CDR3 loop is CASSVGLAGHNEQFF.